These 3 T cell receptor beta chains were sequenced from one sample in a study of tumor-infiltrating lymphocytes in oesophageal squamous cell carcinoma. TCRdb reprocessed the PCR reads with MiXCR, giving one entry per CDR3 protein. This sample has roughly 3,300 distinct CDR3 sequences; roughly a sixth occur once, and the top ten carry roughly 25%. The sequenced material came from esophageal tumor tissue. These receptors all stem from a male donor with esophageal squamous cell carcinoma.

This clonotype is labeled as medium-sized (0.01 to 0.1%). The CDR3 coding sequence is TGTGCCAGCAGTTCGACGACTAGTTTCGAGCAGTACTTC. It codes for CASSSTTSFEQYF. The chain joins TRBV6-1 to TRBJ2-7, with a possible D match to TRBD2 (6 bases). The CDR3 spans 13 residues. V lost 5 bases to trimming and J lost 6 bases, with 14 bases between them. In germline, CDR1 is MNHNS, CDR2 SASEGT.

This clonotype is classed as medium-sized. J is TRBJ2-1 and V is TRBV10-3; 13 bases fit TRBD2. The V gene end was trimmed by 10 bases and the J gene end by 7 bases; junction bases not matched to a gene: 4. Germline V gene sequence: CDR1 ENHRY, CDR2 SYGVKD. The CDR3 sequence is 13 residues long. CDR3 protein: CATGLAGANEQFF. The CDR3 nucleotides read TGTGCCACTGGACTAGCGGGGGCAAATGAGCAGTTCTTC.

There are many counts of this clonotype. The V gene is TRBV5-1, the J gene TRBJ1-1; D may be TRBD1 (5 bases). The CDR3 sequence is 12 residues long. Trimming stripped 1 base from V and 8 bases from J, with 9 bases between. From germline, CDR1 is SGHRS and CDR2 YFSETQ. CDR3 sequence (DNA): TGCGCCAGCAGCTTGTTAGGGGACGAAGCTTTCTTT. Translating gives CASSLLGDEAFF.